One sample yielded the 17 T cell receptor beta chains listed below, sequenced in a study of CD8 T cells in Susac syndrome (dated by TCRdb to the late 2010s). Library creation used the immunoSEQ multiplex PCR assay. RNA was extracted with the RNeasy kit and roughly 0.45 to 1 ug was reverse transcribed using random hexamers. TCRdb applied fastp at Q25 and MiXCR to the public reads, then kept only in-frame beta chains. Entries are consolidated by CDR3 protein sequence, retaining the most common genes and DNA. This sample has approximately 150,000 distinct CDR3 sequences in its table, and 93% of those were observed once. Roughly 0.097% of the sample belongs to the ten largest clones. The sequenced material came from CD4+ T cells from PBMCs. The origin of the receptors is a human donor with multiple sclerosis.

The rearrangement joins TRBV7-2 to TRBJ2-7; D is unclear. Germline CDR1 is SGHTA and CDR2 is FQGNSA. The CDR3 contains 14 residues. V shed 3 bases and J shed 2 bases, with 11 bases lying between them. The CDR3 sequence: CASSFRDTTYEQYF. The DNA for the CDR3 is TGTGCCAGCAGCTTTAGAGACACAACCTACGAGCAGTACTTC. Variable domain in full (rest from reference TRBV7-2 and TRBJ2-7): GAGVSQSPSNKVTEKGKDVELRCDPISGHTALYWYRQSLGQGLEFLIYFQGNSAPDKSGLPSDRFSAERTGGSVSTLTIQRTQQEDSAVYLCASSFRDTTYEQYFGPGTRLTVT.

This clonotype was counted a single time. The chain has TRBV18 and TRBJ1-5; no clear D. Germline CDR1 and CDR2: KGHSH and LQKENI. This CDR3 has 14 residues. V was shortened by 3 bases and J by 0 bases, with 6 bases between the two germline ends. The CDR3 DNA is TGTGCCAGCTCACCGACAAGTAGCAATCAGCCCCAGCATTTT. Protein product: CASSPTSSNQPQHF.

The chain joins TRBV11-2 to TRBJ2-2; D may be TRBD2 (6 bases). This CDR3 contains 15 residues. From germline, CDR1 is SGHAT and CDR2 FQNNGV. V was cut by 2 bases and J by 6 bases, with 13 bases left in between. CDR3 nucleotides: TGTGCCAGCAGCTTACTACGGAGGGGCTCCGGGGAGCTGTTTTTT. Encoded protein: CASSLLRRGSGELFF.

CDR3 in DNA: TGTGCCAGCAGTCTTAGGGCGGGGGATACGCAGTATTTT. It encodes CASSLRAGDTQYF. The gene calls are TRBV28 and TRBJ2-3, with D possibly matching TRBD2 (6 bases). The length of the CDR3 is 13 residues. Germline V gives CDR1 MDHEN, CDR2 SYDVKM. V dropped 5 bases and J dropped 6 bases, with 12 bases sitting between them.

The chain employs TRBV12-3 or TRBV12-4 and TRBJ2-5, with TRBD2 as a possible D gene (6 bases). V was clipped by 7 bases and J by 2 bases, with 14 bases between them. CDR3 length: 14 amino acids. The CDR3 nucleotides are TGTGCCAGCAAGCCCGAGGCGGGACAAGAGACCCAGTACTTC. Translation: CASKPEAGQETQYF.

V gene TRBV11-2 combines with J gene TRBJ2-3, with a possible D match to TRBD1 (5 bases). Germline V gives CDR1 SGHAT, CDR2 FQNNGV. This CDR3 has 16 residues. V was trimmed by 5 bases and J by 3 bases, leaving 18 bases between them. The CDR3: CASSASGKGGTDTQYF. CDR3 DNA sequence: TGTGCCAGCAGCGCCTCAGGGAAGGGTGGGACAGATACGCAGTATTTT.

For the CDR3, the DNA is TGCGCCAGCAGCACCCCTAGCGGCAATGAGCAGTTCTTC. Translated, it gives CASSTPSGNEQFF. The V and J genes are TRBV5-1 and TRBJ2-1, with 7 bases fitting TRBD2. The CDR3 is 13 residues long. The germline CDR1 and CDR2 sequences are SGHRS and YFSETQ. Unmatched junction bases numbered 4, after V lost 4 bases and J lost 6 bases.

The CDR3 protein is CSAPAGGQGTYEQYF. The CDR3 nucleotides read TGCAGTGCTCCCGCGGGTGGACAGGGAACCTACGAGCAGTACTTC. The chain joins TRBV20-1 to TRBJ2-7; 8 positions agree with TRBD1. Germline lookup yields CDR1 DFQATT and CDR2 SNEGSKA (reference sequence). The CDR3 is 15 amino acids. Germline trimming cut 5 bases from V and 2 bases from J; bases unmatched to any gene: 11.

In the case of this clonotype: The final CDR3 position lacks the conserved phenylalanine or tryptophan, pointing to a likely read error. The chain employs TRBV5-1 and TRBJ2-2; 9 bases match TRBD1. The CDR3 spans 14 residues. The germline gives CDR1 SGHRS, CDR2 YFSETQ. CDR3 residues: CASSGGQGTEELFV. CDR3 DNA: TGCGCCAGCAGCGGGGGACAGGGAACCGAGGAGCTGTTTGTT.

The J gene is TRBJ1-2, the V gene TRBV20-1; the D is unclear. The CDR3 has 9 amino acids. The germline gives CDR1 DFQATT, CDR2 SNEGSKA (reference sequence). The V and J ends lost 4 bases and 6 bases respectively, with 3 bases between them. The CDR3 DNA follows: TGCAGTGCTAAAGATGGCTACACCTTC. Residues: CSAKDGYTF.

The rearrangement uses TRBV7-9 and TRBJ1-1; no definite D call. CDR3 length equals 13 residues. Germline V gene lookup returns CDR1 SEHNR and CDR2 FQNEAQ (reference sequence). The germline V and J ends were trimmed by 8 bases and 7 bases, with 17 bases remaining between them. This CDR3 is CASLPHSVNEAFF. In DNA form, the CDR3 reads TGTGCCAGCCTGCCCCATAGCGTCAATGAAGCTTTCTTT. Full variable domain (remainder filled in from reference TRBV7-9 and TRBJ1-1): DTGVSQNPRHKITKRGQNVTFRCDPISEHNRLYWYRQTLGQGPEFLTYFQNEAQLEKSRLLSDRFSAERPKGSFSTLEIQRTEQGDSAMYLCASLPHSVNEAFFGQGTRLTVV.

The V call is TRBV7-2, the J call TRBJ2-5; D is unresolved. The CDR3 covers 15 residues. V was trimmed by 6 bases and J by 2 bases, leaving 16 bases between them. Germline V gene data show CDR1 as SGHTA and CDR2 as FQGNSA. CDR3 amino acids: CASRNQPQDQETQYF. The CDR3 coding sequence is TGTGCCAGCAGAAACCAACCCCAGGATCAAGAGACCCAGTACTTC. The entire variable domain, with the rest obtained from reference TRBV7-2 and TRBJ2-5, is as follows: GAGVSQSPSNKVTEKGKDVELRCDPISGHTALYWYRQSLGQGLEFLIYFQGNSAPDKSGLPSDRFSAERTGGSVSTLTIQRTQQEDSAVYLCASRNQPQDQETQYFGPGTRLLVL.

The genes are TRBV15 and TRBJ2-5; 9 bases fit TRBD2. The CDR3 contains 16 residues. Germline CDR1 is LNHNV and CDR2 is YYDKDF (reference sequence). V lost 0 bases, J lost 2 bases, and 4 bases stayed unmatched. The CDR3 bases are TGTGCCACCAGCAGAGACCGGCTAGCGGGGCAAGAGACCCAGTACTTC. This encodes CATSRDRLAGQETQYF.

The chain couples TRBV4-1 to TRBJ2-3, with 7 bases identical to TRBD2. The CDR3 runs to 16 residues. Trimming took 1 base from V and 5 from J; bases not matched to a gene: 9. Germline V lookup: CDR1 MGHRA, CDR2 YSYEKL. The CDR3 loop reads CASSQVGREGRDTQYF. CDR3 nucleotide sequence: TGCGCCAGCAGCCAAGTAGGAAGGGAGGGACGAGATACGCAGTATTTT.

The CDR3 loop reads CASSHGVLVYNEQFF. The DNA for the CDR3 is TGTGCCAGCAGCCATGGGGTACTAGTTTACAATGAGCAGTTCTTC. The genes are TRBV3-1 and TRBJ2-1, with D perhaps TRBD2 (5 bases). CDR3 size: 15 residues. Germline V gene sequence: CDR1 LGHDT, CDR2 YNNKEL (reference sequence). Trimming removed 3 bases from V and 4 bases from J, with 13 bases in between.

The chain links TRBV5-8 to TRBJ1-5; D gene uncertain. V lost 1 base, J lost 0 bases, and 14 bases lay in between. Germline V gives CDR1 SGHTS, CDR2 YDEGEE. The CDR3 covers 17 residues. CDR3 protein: CASSLRILRYSNQPQHF. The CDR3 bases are TGTGCCAGCAGCTTGCGAATCCTGAGATATAGCAATCAGCCCCAGCATTTT.

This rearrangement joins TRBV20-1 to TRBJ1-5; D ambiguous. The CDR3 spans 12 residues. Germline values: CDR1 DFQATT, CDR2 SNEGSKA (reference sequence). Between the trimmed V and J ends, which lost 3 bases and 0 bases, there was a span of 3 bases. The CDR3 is CSASGSNQPQHF. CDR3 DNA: TGCAGTGCTAGTGGTAGCAATCAGCCCCAGCATTTT.